This record looks at one T cell receptor (beta chain) sequence and its context. This clone was seen a single time. The target of this receptor is not known. No clone much larger than this one lies a single base away; base qualities are absent. The V end gives up 11 bases and the J end 2 bases, leaving 14 bases in the junction not matched to a gene. Taken from cysteine to phenylalanine, the CDR3 has 15 residues. The entry retains the CDR3 DNA only, 45 bases that are in frame from base 1. CDR1 and CDR2 were assigned from the germline V gene as MNHNS and SASEGT. The sample is drawn from a study of cytomegalovirus exposure and HLA in healthy donors (dated by TCRdb to 2015 to 2018). In terms of the full investigation: An earlier analysis of 550 to 700 of the donors reported 250 to 350 Gb of sequence data and 120 million or so unique TCR beta sequences from about 200 million T cells. About 280 gigabases of sequencing data and around 80 million unique TCR sequences made up an early release that covered roughly 670 HLA-typed donors. Of the roughly 390 genotyped donors, roughly 85% fell in the genetic ancestry cluster associated with self-reported Caucasian donors. The study was designed to test whether signatures of past pathogen exposure could be identified by cataloging public T cell receptors. Using immunosequencing, the study profiled T cell repertoires from approximately 700 subjects and related those repertoires to cytomegalovirus serostatus. Along with the 666-subject first cohort, a separate validation cohort of around 110 different subjects was used. To predict cytomegalovirus infection status, the study brought together high-throughput TCR immunosequencing, statistical association of individual TCRs with disease status, and machine learning. In a later analysis, previously published TCR beta repertoires from about 670 donors were re-analyzed and high-resolution HLA genotyping was added so that TCR occurrence patterns could be studied. Rather than drawing on any new phenotypic data, the later analysis identified candidate immune exposures from TCR beta sequences and the way those sequences occurred across donors. To decide whether each TCR beta V gene segment behaved as functional or pseudogenic, an earlier analysis of over 500 of the donors relied on high-throughput TCR beta sequencing. Donor age, sex, ethnicity and CMV serostatus were collected together with the repertoire data. A later genetic analysis used genome-wide SNP genotypes for about 55% of the 666 donors, treating that subset as a discovery cohort. All discovery cohort repertoires had been generated using a single sequencing platform. HLA typing included class I and class II loci at four-digit resolution. Typing coverage varied by locus: roughly 629-630 donors for A, B, C, DRB1 and DQB1; 522 for DQA1; around 570 for DPA1; 450 to 480 for DPB1. Because of strong linkage in the cohort, five DR-DQ haplotypes were treated as single units for association and clustering. On average, 235,054 unique TCR beta nucleotide sequences were sequenced per donor among several hundred genotyped donors of the cohort, with 15% to 20% of those sequences being non-productive.

The research as a whole found: According to a later genetic analysis, donors in an Asian-associated ancestry cluster had fewer N-insertions in productive TCRs than the approximately 670-donor mean. According to a later analysis, parvovirus B19, influenza, CMV and Epstein-Barr virus appeared linked to several top co-occurrence clusters. The only immune exposure information available for the cohort was CMV serostatus. In a later analysis, some 17,000 TCR beta sequences were associated with specific HLA alleles at a false discovery rate of 0.05. In a later genetic analysis, a missense DCLRE1C variant was associated with V-gene and J-gene trimming of TCR beta chains, and the association was replicated in an independent cohort. The authors suggested that the approach could potentially be extended to other disease states and immunological phenotypes. HLA typing was unavailable for some donors at each locus, so association tests used only the typed subset. While some public TCRs were present in many individuals, most TCR sequences turned up only very rarely across donors. Some IMGT-functional V segments, including TRBV6-2 and TRBV6-3, could not be distinguished by the 87-base-pair reads and were therefore excluded. In a later analysis, HLA-associated TCR beta chains were found to be more clonally expanded and to have lower generation probabilities than equally common non-associated chains. In a later analysis, the rate of TCR association differed among HLA loci, with DRB1 alleles having the most associated TCRs and HLA-C alleles having the fewest. The sequencing pipeline was judged likely to have produced a cluster of highly shared sequence variants as a technical artifact. In an earlier analysis of roughly 500 of the donors, most TCR beta V segments appeared in productive rearrangements about 87% or about 30% of the time, broadly matching IMGT annotations. The classifier was reported to diagnose cytomegalovirus status with high specificity and sensitivity in both the original and validation cohorts. A further reported finding was that TCR beta sequences accurately predicted the HLA-A and HLA-B alleles for most subjects in the first cohort. The presence/absence analyses assumed that sequencing depth was roughly uniform across donors, and that assumption may not be true. A few of the identified cytomegalovirus-associated TCR beta chains were confirmed in vitro to be specific for cytomegalovirus antigens. Correlated functional status among segregating V segments might be attributable to linkage disequilibrium, but an unknown experimental factor could not be ruled out. When HLA alleles, especially DR and DQ, strongly co-occurred, TCR associations were difficult to assign to individual alleles. Because counts were too low, more than 15 rarely observed V segments, including chromosome 9 orphons, were left out of the earlier analysis of a few hundred of the donors. Only TCR beta chains were sequenced in this cohort, and the absence of alpha or paired-chain data limited detectable features. According to a later analysis, most CMV-associated TCR beta chains appeared to be HLA-restricted, and the HLA associations seemed to be driven largely by CMV exposure. The study gave a list of some 150 TCR beta chains associated with cytomegalovirus.

In total, 600 or so healthy bone marrow donors made up the cohort. All cohort members were sampled while nominally healthy, although unrecorded immune exposures were likely present. The donor tested CMV seronegative and was one of the 352 seronegative cohort members. A peripheral blood sample was provided by each donor, and peripheral blood mononuclear cells were used for TCR beta sequencing. Genomic DNA extraction from the blood cell samples was performed with the Qiagen DNeasy Blood Extraction Kit. Library creation used the immunoSEQ multiplex PCR assay. A mixture of 60 forward primers for TCR Vbeta segments and 13 reverse primers for TCR Jbeta segments was used in the multiplex PCR. A multiplex PCR assay on genomic DNA amplified the CDR3 region of rearranged TCR beta genes. The Illumina HiSeq System was used to sequence the amplified TCR beta libraries as 87-base-pair reads. On the study's bioinformatics: Across the roughly 600 repertoires, a later analysis counted 75 million to 90 million unique TCR beta chains, around 11 million of which were shared by at least two donors. Raw reads were error-corrected and collapsed into unique sequences by a nearest-neighbor algorithm in which closely related sequences were merged to remove PCR and sequencing errors. Alignment of CDR3 sequences to IMGT reference sequences was used to assign V, D and J gene segments. For a sequence to be retained, a match of at least six nucleotides was required to both a V gene segment and a J gene segment. Rearrangements were called productive when the CDR3 lacked stop codons and stayed in frame with V and J; all others were non-productive. CDR3 was defined by IMGT convention, running from the second conserved V-encoded cysteine to the conserved J-encoded phenylalanine. The earlier analysis of about 610 of the donors excluded sequences that lacked an unambiguous match to a single V gene segment. An earlier analysis of 500 to 700 of the donors classified V segments as functional when productive rearrangements were above 56.7% and as segregating when the standard deviation between donors was above 5%. A statistical classification framework was built to diagnose cytomegalovirus status from the catalog of TCR beta chain sequences. A later analysis assigned V and J genes by comparing TCR nucleotide sequences with IMGT/GENE-DB human TR gene sequences. A later analysis assigned CDR3 sequences and most-parsimonious VDJ recombination scenarios with the TCRdist pipeline. A later analysis defined each TCR beta chain by its CDR3 amino acid sequence plus V-gene family, and excluded reads lacking a unique V-gene family. In a later analysis, a few hundred highly shared, low-generation-probability nucleotide sequences were removed to address suspected cross-contamination and a sequencing artifact. In a later analysis, a clonal expansion index for each public chain was calculated from normalized within-repertoire ranks of inferred template counts. In a later analysis, generation probabilities were computed using a VDJ recombination model fitted to out-of-frame rearrangements, and the results were checked against IGoR. In a later analysis, hypergeometric tests were used to score TCR-TCR, TCR-HLA and TCR-CMV co-occurrence, with a repertoire-size bias correction applied to TCR pairs. To estimate false discovery rates, a later analysis permuted the HLA or CMV assignments 20 times. A later analysis grouped co-occurring TCRs with DBSCAN, adding TCRdist sequence similarity when clustering within HLA-allele-positive subsets. Repertoires with fewer than 30,000 or more than 120,000 public chains were left out of co-occurrence clustering, as were five repertoires with anomalous nucleotide sharing. As stored in TCRdb, this immuneACCESS dataset retains in-frame rearrangements with V and J assigned. A fraction of the clones does not appear; measured against another copy, unresolved V genes explain less than half of the discrepancy, and the remainder lacks a known reason. V and J calls plus clone size are reproduced from that table; the DNA served to infer D and trimming. This sample holds some 130,000 clones; over 70% were observed only once. Of the sample, about 2.9% is held by the ten largest clones.

The chain uses TRBV6-1 and TRBJ1-2; TRBD1 aligns with 7 central bases. The sequence was collected from a man aged 40-55 years in good health and CMV-seronegative. Input material: PBMCs. The CDR3 region: CAVLQGPLSNYGYTF. The nucleotide sequence reads TGTGCCGTCCTACAGGGGCCTCTATCCAACTATGGCTACACCTTC.